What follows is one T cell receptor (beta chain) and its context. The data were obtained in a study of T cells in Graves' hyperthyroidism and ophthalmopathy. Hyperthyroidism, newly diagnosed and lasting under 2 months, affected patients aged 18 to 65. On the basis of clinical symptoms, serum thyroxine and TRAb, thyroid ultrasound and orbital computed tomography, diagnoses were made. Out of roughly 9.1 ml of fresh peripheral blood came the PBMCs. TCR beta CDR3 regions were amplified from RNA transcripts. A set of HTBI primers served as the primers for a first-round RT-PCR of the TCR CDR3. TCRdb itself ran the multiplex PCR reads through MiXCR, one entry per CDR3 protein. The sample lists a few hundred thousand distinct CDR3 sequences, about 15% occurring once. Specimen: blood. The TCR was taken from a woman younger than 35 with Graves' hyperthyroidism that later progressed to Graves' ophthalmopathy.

CDR3 protein: CASSQAPGLGEQYF. In DNA form, the CDR3 reads TGCGCCAGCAGCCAAGCCCCGGGGCTCGGCGAGCAGTACTTC. The V gene is TRBV4-1, the J gene TRBJ2-7; TRBD1 or TRBD2 may be the D gene (5 bases each). Germline CDR1 is MGHRA and CDR2 is YSYEKL. CDR3 size: 14 residues. Trimming removed 1 base from V and 6 bases from J, with 13 bases in between.